This TCR beta chain was recorded in a study of T cell clonality in common variable immunodeficiency. This clone was recorded many times. The CDR3 end lies 3 residues beyond the end of the read and is filled in from the germline J gene. Assay used: immunoSEQ multiplex PCR; TCRdb lists only in-frame clones, some missing. The sample was found to contain about 52,000 clones, and every one recurs. Germline loops: CDR1 SGHRS, CDR2 YFSETQ. The germline V and J ends were trimmed by 0 bases and 3 bases, with 7 bases remaining between them. This CDR3 region has 14 residues. J is TRBJ2-1 and V is TRBV5-1; maybe TRBD2 (6 bases). The receptor was derived from a person between 18 and 75 years old in good health. The sample consisted of peripheral blood mononuclear cells. Here the CDR3 reads CASSLAGDYNEQFF. The CDR3 bases that were read are TGCGCCAGCAGCTTGGCGGGGGACTACAATGAG.